Below are 28 T cell receptor beta chains sequenced from a single sample in a study of regulatory T cells in long-lasting Graves disease. Libraries of TCR beta came from iRepertoire HTBI primers plus Arm-PCR of CDR3 regions. TCRdb reanalysed the multiplex PCR reads using MiXCR and keeps one entry per CDR3 protein. The sample holds hundreds of thousands of distinct CDR3 sequences, about 22% seen once. Time point given: persistent/refractory GD, antithyroid drugs over 5 years with positive TRAb. The TCR library used RNA extracted from PBMCs. Material: peripheral blood mononuclear cells (PBMCs), obtained when the disease was refractory, from a patient treated with antithyroid drugs. These receptors came from a female donor with Graves disease.

The rearrangement links TRBV2 to TRBJ1-6; 8 bases align to TRBD1. Looked up from germline, CDR1 is SNHLY and CDR2 is FYNNEI. The trim removed 6 bases at V and 7 bases at J, leaving 11 bases unmatched. This CDR3 has 16 residues. The CDR3 DNA sequence: TGTGCCAGCAGCTTAAGGATTAGGACAGGGAATTCACCCCTCCACTTT. It codes for CASSLRIRTGNSPLHF.

This rearrangement joins TRBV2 to TRBJ2-3; possibly TRBD2 for D (5 bases). Deletions cut 6 bases from V and 4 bases from J, with 11 bases between. Germline CDR1 SNHLY, CDR2 FYNNEI. The CDR3 totals 13 residues. This CDR3 is CASREGEADTQYF. The CDR3, as DNA: TGTGCCAGCAGAGAGGGCGAAGCAGATACGCAGTATTTT.

This clonotype was recorded only once. It may be a read error: a sequence one base away is much more abundant. The V call is TRBV6-5, the J call TRBJ1-4, with 9 positions matching TRBD1. Germline V gene sequence: CDR1 MNHEY, CDR2 SVGAGI. The length of the CDR3 is 15 residues. Written as DNA, the CDR3 is TGTGCCAGCAGTTTACCGGGACAGGGAAATGAAAAACTGCTTTTT. Protein: CASSLPGQGNEKLLF.

In its sample, this clonotype was seen a few times. The junction differs from germline at one of its ends, possibly a read error. This chain joins TRBV6-5 and TRBJ1-5, with no clear D. This CDR3 has 14 residues. Germline V lookup: CDR1 MNHEY, CDR2 SVGAGI. The CDR3 sequence: CASSDSRSPQAQHF. In DNA form, the CDR3 reads TGTGCCAGCAGTGACTCGAGAAGCCCCCAGGCCCAGCATTTT.

This clonotype was seen only a few times. The chain links TRBV28 to TRBJ2-3, with D tentatively TRBD1 or TRBD2 (6 bases each). Germline CDR1 is MDHEN and CDR2 is SYDVKM. Trimming took off 2 bases at V and 4 bases at J, with 16 bases between the two ends. The CDR3 loop spans 16 amino acids. CDR3 nucleotides: TGTGCCAGCAGTTTAAGGGGGAGGACAGACCCAGATACGCAGTATTTT. Residues: CASSLRGRTDPDTQYF.

This clonotype was detected only a few times. The chain uses TRBV20-1 and TRBJ1-5; no reliable D call. V was shortened by 5 bases and J by 2 bases, with 13 bases between the two germline ends. This CDR3 spans 14 amino acids. The germline gives CDR1 DFQATT, CDR2 SNEGSKA (reference sequence). The CDR3 bases are TGCAGTGCTCGTGACGGAATTCGCAATCAGCCCCAGCATTTT. This translates into CSARDGIRNQPQHF.

This clonotype was seen ten or more times. The chain combines TRBV12-3 or TRBV12-4 with TRBJ2-5; D is undetermined. The CDR3 is 14 amino acids. The V end lost 9 bases, the J end lost 6 bases, and 20 bases lay between the germline ends. The CDR3 reads CASSSHIGSQTQYF. For the CDR3, the DNA is TGTGCCAGTTCGTCTCATATTGGGTCTCAGACCCAGTACTTC.

This clonotype was counted many times. The rearrangement uses TRBV28 and TRBJ1-6, with D possibly matching TRBD1 (6 bases). CDR3 length equals 15 residues. Germline assignment: CDR1 MDHEN and CDR2 SYDVKM. V was cut by 3 bases and J by 9 bases, with 15 bases left in between. This chain's CDR3 is CASSFSAYRASPLHF. The CDR3 DNA follows: TGTGCCAGCAGTTTCTCGGCGTACAGGGCTTCACCCCTCCACTTT.

The V call is TRBV20-1, the J call TRBJ2-3; D is perhaps TRBD2 (5 bases). The CDR3 runs 16 residues. V lost 0 bases, J lost 4 bases, and 17 bases lay in between. From germline, CDR1 is DFQATT and CDR2 SNEGSKA (reference sequence). As DNA, the CDR3 is TGCAGTGCTAGAGATCCCTTTACTAGTGTAGCAGATACGCAGTATTTT. Translated, it gives CSARDPFTSVADTQYF.

The genes are TRBV29-1 and TRBJ1-2; 7 nucleotides align to TRBD1. J lost 0 bases, V lost 6 bases, and 4 bases had no gene match. Germline V CDR1 and CDR2: SQVTM, ANQGSEA. This CDR3 spans 13 amino acids. The CDR3, as DNA: TGCAGCGTCACAGGGGTCGCTAACTATGGCTACACCTTC. It codes for CSVTGVANYGYTF.

This clonotype showed up many times. The chain employs TRBV7-8 and TRBJ1-2, with 8 bases that match TRBD1. The CDR3 extends over 15 amino acids. Trimming at V came to 5 bases and at J to 8 bases, leaving 13 bases not matched to a gene. Germline V gives CDR1 SGHVS, CDR2 FQNEAQ. CDR3 coding DNA: TGTGCCAGCAGCACCCACTCGACAGGGGTACCCGGCTACACCTTC. Its translation: CASSTHSTGVPGYTF. The full variable domain, rest sourced from reference TRBV7-8 and TRBJ1-2, is GAGVSQSPRYKVAKRGQDVALRCDPISGHVSLFWYQQALGQGPEFLTYFQNEAQLDKSGLPSDRFFAERPEGSVSTLKIQRTQQEDSAVYLCASSTHSTGVPGYTFGSGTRLTVV.

The chain carries TRBV29-1 and TRBJ1-1, with 9 bases that match TRBD1. The CDR3 length is 11 residues. The ends lost 6 bases at V and 11 bases at J; junction bases unmatched: 7. Germline V gene sequence: CDR1 SQVTM, CDR2 ANQGSEA. CDR3 residues: CSVGDRADAFF. CDR3 bases: TGCAGCGTCGGGGACAGGGCAGACGCTTTCTTT.

V gene TRBV19 combines with J gene TRBJ2-7, with 9 positions matching TRBD1. Germline lookup yields CDR1 LNHDA and CDR2 SQIVND (reference sequence). The CDR3 has 15 amino acids. Losses at the gene ends were 5 bases for V and 2 bases for J; bases not matched to a gene: 7. The CDR3 here is CASSASGTGTYEQYF. CDR3 DNA sequence: TGTGCCAGTAGTGCCTCCGGGACAGGGACCTACGAGCAGTACTTC.

This clonotype was observed many times. The CDR3 DNA is TGTGCCAGCAGTTTAGTCAGTTCCCTGGATGGCTACACCTTC. It encodes CASSLVSSLDGYTF. V gene TRBV28 combines with J gene TRBJ1-2; D gene uncertain. The CDR3 runs 14 residues. Germline CDR1 is MDHEN and CDR2 is SYDVKM. V lost 2 bases, J lost 6 bases, and 13 bases lay in between.

The DNA of the CDR3 is TGCAGCGTTGCGTCCACACTCCACGGGGATACGCAGTATTTT. Translation gives CSVASTLHGDTQYF. The rearrangement links TRBV29-1 to TRBJ2-3; D ambiguous. V lost 4 bases and J lost 6, with 17 bases in between. This CDR3 has 14 amino acids. Germline V gene sequence: CDR1 SQVTM, CDR2 ANQGSEA.

In its sample, this clonotype was seen many times. The gene calls are TRBV27 and TRBJ2-7; 11 bases align to TRBD2. The ends lost 7 bases at V and 4 bases at J; junction bases unmatched: 15. Per the germline V gene, CDR1 is MNHEY and CDR2 is SMNVEV (reference sequence). The CDR3 totals 17 residues. The CDR3 region has the DNA TGTGCCAGCATCCCTCTAGGGGGTCTAGCGGGAGGATACGAGCAGTACTTC. This translates into CASIPLGGLAGGYEQYF.

This clonotype was found many times. This chain joins TRBV6-1 and TRBJ2-5; D gene uncertain. The germline gives CDR1 MNHNS, CDR2 SASEGT. The CDR3 spans 13 residues. V lost 5 bases, J lost 7 bases, and 14 bases lay in between. CDR3 protein: CASSKIGLSTQYF. The CDR3 DNA reads as TGTGCCAGCAGTAAAATCGGATTGTCGACCCAGTACTTC.

The J gene is TRBJ1-1, the V gene TRBV19; 7 positions match TRBD1. The V gene end was trimmed by 2 bases and the J gene end by 4 bases; junction bases not matched to a gene: 4. Germline V lookup: CDR1 LNHDA, CDR2 SQIVND (reference sequence). This CDR3 region has 14 residues. Written as DNA, the CDR3 is TGTGCCAGTAGTATAACAGGGGTCGTCACTGAAGCTTTCTTT. It yields the protein CASSITGVVTEAFF. The entire variable domain, with the rest obtained from reference TRBV19 and TRBJ1-1, is as follows: DGGITQSPKYLFRKEGQNVTLSCEQNLNHDAMYWYRQDPGQGLRLIYYSQIVNDFQKGDIAEGYSVSREKKESFPLTVTSAQKNPTAFYLCASSITGVVTEAFFGQGTRLTVV.

This clonotype was detected ten times or more. The chain couples TRBV7-2 to TRBJ2-5; unclear D gene. CDR1 SGHTA and CDR2 FQGNSA come from the germline V gene. CDR3 length: 13 amino acids. Trimming took 7 bases from V and 5 from J, leaving 14 bases between them. Here the CDR3 reads CASTLGPWETQYF. Here the CDR3 DNA reads TGTGCCAGCACCCTAGGACCCTGGGAGACCCAGTACTTC. Full variable domain (missing parts from reference TRBV7-2 and TRBJ2-5): GAGVSQSPSNKVTEKGKDVELRCDPISGHTALYWYRQSLGQGLEFLIYFQGNSAPDKSGLPSDRFSAERTGGSVSTLTIQRTQQEDSAVYLCASTLGPWETQYFGPGTRLLVL.

This clonotype was recorded many times. V is TRBV28 and J is TRBJ1-1, with D tentatively TRBD1 (6 bases). The CDR3 is 15 amino acids. V lost 6 bases, J lost 1 base, and 15 bases lay in between. From germline, CDR1 is MDHEN and CDR2 SYDVKM. The CDR3 DNA reads as TGTGCCAGCAGCCAAACCGCACAGGGGAACACTGAAGCTTTCTTT. It yields the protein CASSQTAQGNTEAFF.

This clonotype was observed a handful of times. The gene calls are TRBV19 and TRBJ1-1; 7 bases are shared with TRBD1. V lost 6 bases, J lost 1 base, and 5 bases stayed unmatched. The CDR3 is made up of 14 amino acids. Per germline, CDR1 LNHDA and CDR2 SQIVND (reference sequence). In DNA, the CDR3 is TGTGCCAGTAGATCGGGACAGTCGAACACTGAAGCTTTCTTT. Translation: CASRSGQSNTEAFF.

This rearrangement joins TRBV7-3 to TRBJ2-2; possible D gene TRBD1, 5 bases. The V and J ends lost 4 bases and 6 bases respectively, with 12 bases between them. Germline CDR1 SGHTA, CDR2 FQGTGA. The CDR3 contains 14 residues. CDR3 in amino acids: CASSSYQGSGELFF. The CDR3, as DNA: TGTGCCAGCAGCTCATATCAGGGTTCCGGGGAGCTGTTTTTT.

V and J are TRBV7-2 and TRBJ1-1; the D is unclear. The CDR3 covers 13 residues. Germline values: CDR1 SGHTA, CDR2 FQGNSA. V dropped 2 bases and J dropped 3 bases, with 7 bases sitting between them. CDR3 in DNA: TGTGCCAGCAGCTTAATAGGCTACACTGAAGCTTTCTTT. Encoded protein: CASSLIGYTEAFF. The full variable domain, in which reference TRBV7-2 and TRBJ1-1 provide the parts outside the CDR3, is GAGVSQSPSNKVTEKGKDVELRCDPISGHTALYWYRQSLGQGLEFLIYFQGNSAPDKSGLPSDRFSAERTGGSVSTLTIQRTQQEDSAVYLCASSLIGYTEAFFGQGTRLTVV.

The chain recombines TRBV6-5 with TRBJ1-6, with TRBD1 as a possible D gene (6 bases). The CDR3 runs to 15 residues. The V and J ends lost 0 bases and 8 bases respectively, with 11 bases between them. In germline, CDR1 is MNHEY, CDR2 SVGAGI. Here the CDR3 reads CASSYSPQGDSPLHF. For the CDR3, the DNA is TGTGCCAGCAGTTACTCGCCACAGGGAGATTCACCCCTCCACTTT.

The chain has TRBV4-2 and TRBJ1-2; D not resolved. Germline loops: CDR1 LGHNA, CDR2 YNFKEQ. There are 14 residues in the CDR3. V lost 0 bases and J 7 bases, leaving 12 bases between the germline ends. The CDR3 nucleotides read TGTGCCAGCAGCCAAGACGGCGGTTCGGGTGGCTACACCTTC. It yields the protein CASSQDGGSGGYTF.

This clonotype was observed a few times. The chain links TRBV7-9 to TRBJ2-1; D call uncertain. The CDR3 runs to 15 residues. The germline V and J ends were trimmed by 2 bases and 7 bases, with 15 bases remaining between them. Germline assignment: CDR1 SEHNR and CDR2 FQNEAQ (reference sequence). Here the CDR3 DNA reads TGTGCCAGCAGCTTAAGCGCGGCCGACTTGAATGAGCAGTTCTTC. It codes for CASSLSAADLNEQFF.

The chain has TRBV15 and TRBJ1-4; D gene ambiguous. V was shortened by 0 bases and J by 7 bases, with 15 bases between the two germline ends. Germline V lookup: CDR1 LNHNV, CDR2 YYDKDF (reference sequence). This CDR3 is built from 16 residues. The DNA for the CDR3 is TGTGCCACCAGCAGAGATTATTCGGGGAGTGGTGAAAAACTGTTTTTT. Its translation is CATSRDYSGSGEKLFF.

A word on this clonotype: This sequence may be a read error, since a much larger clone differs from it by one base. The V call is TRBV12-3 or TRBV12-4, the J call TRBJ1-6, with a tentative D call TRBD1 (6 bases). The CDR3 has 13 residues. CDR3 loop: CASSQQGNPPLHF. The CDR3 DNA reads as TGTGCCAGCAGCCAACAGGGTAATCCACCCCTCCACTTT.